This record looks at one TCR beta chain sequence and its context. Its matching antigen is unknown. The record originates from a study of T cell responses to AZD1222 COVID-19 vaccine. Second-dose recipients at about 4 or about 12 weeks were treated as one pooled group. Study-level results: Among those given AZD1222, only five or six were seropositive at baseline. Unmutated variant regions reportedly attract nearly half of all spike-specific TCRs. White British people made up most donors, females outnumbered males, and clonal diversity was possibly underestimated.

Germline CDR1 KGHSH, CDR2 LQKENI. There are 17 residues in the CDR3. V was trimmed by 0 bases and J by 3 bases, leaving 17 bases between them. TCRdb keeps only in-frame clones here, not all; method: immunoSEQ multiplex PCR. The sample carries fewer than 150,000 clones, 70% to 90% recorded once. The V call is TRBV18, the J call TRBJ1-1; tentatively, D is TRBD1 (5 bases). The sequencing here drew on peripheral blood, taken 28 days after the second AZD1222 dose. This TCR was sampled from an adult who received the AZD1222 COVID-19 vaccine. The CDR3 here is CASSPPAAGPGDTEAFF. The CDR3 DNA reads TGTGCCAGCTCACCACCGGCGGCAGGGCCTGGCGACACTGAAGCTTTCTTT.